Listed here is a single TCR beta chain. The CDR3 covers 18 residues. CDR1 and CDR2 from the germline V gene are SGHDT and YYEEEE. V gave up 3 bases and J gave up 0 bases, with 18 bases separating them. Per the authors' pipeline: Using reference gene primer amplification, nucleated cell counts were estimated. Repertoires were generated with immunoSEQ multiplex PCR, while TCRdb's copy carries only in-frame clones and drops some. That table supplies the V and J calls and clone size; D and trimming were determined from the DNA. The sample has approximately 150,000 clones, around nine tenths seen once. This record belongs to a study of blood T cell repertoires in COVID-19. Study at large: Donors in the United States, Italy and Spain gave samples during acute or convalescent COVID-19. PBMCs, B-cell-depleted T cells, or T cells were the source of the cDNA or gDNA that made up the material.

The specimen sequenced was peripheral blood. The chain carries TRBV5-6 and TRBJ2-2; D might be TRBD1 (6 bases). This clonotype was sampled from a human donor in a cohort sampled during active COVID-19. The CDR3 region has the DNA TGTGCCAGCAGCTCCCTTGACAGGTTAGAATCGAACACCGGGGAGCTGTTTTTT. It codes for CASSSLDRLESNTGELFF.